The clone carrying this T cell receptor beta chain was detected only a few times. Its antigen is currently unknown. RNA extraction gave at least 5.5 micrograms of total RNA per sample. The data were taken from a study of blood T cells in healthy people across ages. Study-level findings and limits: Estimates of total diversity, which came from one million sequenced T cells, were considered to be underestimates. Higher naive T cell percentage went strongly together with higher TCR beta diversity.

Through a sample-barcoded 5' primer and a J-beta primer mix, a second PCR was run for 7 to 11 cycles. TCRdb reanalysed the 5' RACE reads using MiXCR and keeps one entry per CDR3 protein. The profile covers roughly 800,000 distinct CDR3 sequences, with about 48% appearing a single time and roughly two fifths taken by the ten largest. V dropped 0 bases and J dropped 2 bases, with 16 bases sitting between them. Germline loops: CDR1 SGHRS, CDR2 YFSETQ. The CDR3 extends over 17 amino acids. This receptor was obtained from an elderly man in good health. The chain combines TRBV5-1 with TRBJ2-3; D not resolved. The sequenced material came from blood. CDR3 region: CASSLVQDTRYTDTQYF. The CDR3 nucleotides read TGCGCCAGCAGCTTGGTTCAGGATACCCGGTACACAGATACGCAGTATTTT.